This T cell receptor beta chain was sequenced in a study of spatial heterogeneity in lung cancer. With 7 bases removed from V and 6 bases from J, the gap between germline ends came to 15 bases. Germline lookup yields CDR1 SEHNR and CDR2 FQNEAQ (reference sequence). This CDR3 region has 13 residues. Time point defined: sample taken at primary tumor resection. Tumor, nontumor lung or frozen PBMC supplied whole RNA that was sequenced unsorted. By share, this clonotype counts as medium-sized. Individually, TCR cDNA molecules were each labelled with a unique molecular identifier. One entry per CDR3 protein, called by TCRdb with MiXCR from the 5' RACE reads. This table has about 36,000 distinct CDR3 sequences, roughly 6.5% appearing once.

The chain uses TRBV7-9 and TRBJ1-1; D uncertain. Here the sequenced sample was PBMCs, taken at surgery. The sequence came from a female donor with early-stage non-small cell lung cancer. This CDR3 reads CASTPSQVPEAFF. The CDR3 DNA reads TGTGCCAGCACCCCTTCTCAGGTTCCTGAAGCTTTCTTT.